Described below is a single TCR beta chain sequence and its context. The ends lost 5 bases at V and 10 bases at J; junction bases unmatched: 4. Germline V gene lookup returns CDR1 SGHRS and CDR2 YFSETQ. The CDR3 contains 14 residues. Profiled with immunoSEQ multiplex PCR; TCRdb holds only in-frame clones, not every one. The data show 65,000 to 85,000 clones, 80% to 95% seen once. The data originate from a study of T cell changes during pregnancy in multiple sclerosis. The chain recombines TRBV5-1 with TRBJ1-6; 12 bases are a match to TRBD1. The receptor comes from a female donor with multiple sclerosis, enrolled in a pregnancy study. Material: CD4+ T cells from peripheral blood mononuclear cells, obtained after pregnancy. CDR3 loop: CASRRGQGASPLHF. In nucleotides, the CDR3 is TGCGCCAGCAGAAGGGGACAGGGGGCGTCACCCCTCCACTTT.